This is a list of T cell receptor beta chains from one sample in a study of T cells in Graves' hyperthyroidism and ophthalmopathy. In TCRdb, the multiplex PCR reads were re-called with MiXCR into one record per CDR3 protein. This sample has about 500,000 distinct CDR3 sequences, with around 43% found just once. The sequenced sample was peripheral blood or thyroid tissue (not recorded which). The origin of the receptors is an adult woman with Graves' disease, either hyperthyroidism or ophthalmopathy (not recorded which). Both conserved end residues are part of each CDR3. D genes are given only for firm matches. Clone size is given for some rows only: seen once, a few or many times, or a class if the clone is expanded.

J gene: TRBJ2-5
clone size: NA
V gene: TRBV5-1
D gene: NA
CDR3 protein: CASSLIGTQETQYF
CDR3 DNA: TGCGCCAGCAGCTTGATCGGGACCCAAGAGACCCAGTACTTC

J gene: TRBJ1-2
clone size: few
V gene: TRBV6-5
D gene: NA
CDR3 protein: CASRSGMGYGYTF
CDR3 DNA: TGTGCCAGCAGATCAGGGATGGGGTATGGCTACACCTTC

J gene: TRBJ1-2
clone size: many
V gene: TRBV7-2
D gene: TRBD1
CDR3 protein: CASSFTGQGSGYTF
CDR3 DNA: TGTGCCAGCAGCTTCACCGGACAGGGGTCTGGCTACACCTTC

J gene: TRBJ2-7
clone size: NA
V gene: TRBV20-1
D gene: TRBD1
CDR3 protein: CSASTPGQGETYEQYF
CDR3 DNA: TGCAGTGCTAGTACTCCGGGACAGGGCGAGACCTACGAGCAGTACTTC

J gene: TRBJ2-7
clone size: NA
V gene: TRBV29-1
D gene: NA
CDR3 protein: CSLEGGTYEQYF
CDR3 DNA: TGCAGCCTCGAGGGGGGGACCTACGAGCAGTACTTC

J gene: TRBJ1-5
clone size: NA
V gene: TRBV28
D gene: NA
CDR3 protein: CASSLGTARSQPQHF
CDR3 DNA: TGTGCCAGCAGTTTAGGTACAGCTCGTTCCCAGCCCCAGCATTTT

J gene: TRBJ2-5
clone size: NA
V gene: TRBV6-1
D gene: NA
CDR3 protein: CASREGTPQETQYF
CDR3 DNA: TGTGCCAGCAGGGAAGGGACACCCCAAGAGACCCAGTACTTC

J gene: TRBJ1-5
clone size: NA
V gene: TRBV20-1
D gene: NA
CDR3 protein: CSARDRGNYQPQHF
CDR3 DNA: TGCAGTGCTAGAGATCGGGGGAATTATCAGCCCCAGCATTTT

J gene: TRBJ2-7
clone size: NA
V gene: TRBV7-2
D gene: NA
CDR3 protein: CASSLRGLASSYEQYF
CDR3 DNA: TGTGCCAGCAGCCTTAGAGGGCTAGCCAGCTCCTACGAGCAGTACTTC

J gene: TRBJ2-7
clone size: NA
V gene: TRBV7-9
D gene: NA
CDR3 protein: CASSPPRVGLNYEQYF
CDR3 DNA: TGTGCCAGCAGCCCCCCCAGGGTGGGATTAAACTACGAGCAGTACTTC

J gene: TRBJ2-3
clone size: NA
V gene: TRBV9
D gene: TRBD2
CDR3 protein: CASSAAGGGTDTQYF
CDR3 DNA: TGTGCCAGCAGCGCAGCGGGAGGGGGCACAGATACGCAGTATTTC

J gene: TRBJ1-2
clone size: NA
V gene: TRBV24-1
D gene: NA
CDR3 protein: CATSDGPSGYTF
CDR3 DNA: TGTGCCACCAGTGATGGTCCCTCTGGCTACACCTTC

J gene: TRBJ1-5
clone size: NA
V gene: TRBV20-1
D gene: NA
CDR3 protein: CSARSSGGNNQPQHF
CDR3 DNA: TGCAGTGCTAGATCCTCGGGGGGAAACAATCAGCCCCAGCATTTT

J gene: TRBJ2-2
clone size: few
V gene: TRBV24-1
D gene: NA
CDR3 protein: CATSDPGGELFF
CDR3 DNA: TGTGCCACCAGTGACCCGGGGGGGGAGCTGTTTTTT

J gene: TRBJ1-2
clone size: many
V gene: TRBV29-1
D gene: NA
CDR3 protein: CSVRPGYAYGYTF
CDR3 DNA: TGCAGCGTGCGACCAGGGTATGCCTATGGCTACACCTTC

J gene: TRBJ1-6
clone size: NA
V gene: TRBV6-6
D gene: NA
CDR3 protein: CASASPDLYNSPLHF
CDR3 DNA: TGTGCCAGCGCCTCCCCGGACCTCTATAATTCACCCCTCCACTTT

J gene: TRBJ1-5
clone size: NA
V gene: TRBV7-4
D gene: NA
CDR3 protein: CASSSKLSRPQHF
CDR3 DNA: TGTGCCAGCAGTTCCAAGCTCTCTCGGCCCCAGCATTTT

J gene: TRBJ1-2
clone size: NA
V gene: TRBV7-6
D gene: NA
CDR3 protein: CASSLTSTGGAGYGYTF
CDR3 DNA: TGTGCCAGCAGCCTTACTAGTACCGGGGGCGCAGGGTATGGCTACACCTTC

J gene: TRBJ2-2
clone size: few
V gene: TRBV6-5
D gene: TRBD2
CDR3 protein: CASSLQLSGRAHTGELFF
CDR3 DNA: TGCGCCAGCAGCCTACAACTTAGCGGGAGGGCTCACACCGGGGAGCTGTTTTTT

J gene: TRBJ2-2
clone size: once
V gene: TRBV7-9
D gene: NA
CDR3 protein: CASSLVAGTQVGELFF
CDR3 DNA: TGTGCCAGCAGTTTAGTGGCCGGGACGCAGGTTGGGGAGCTGTTTTTT

J gene: TRBJ2-7
clone size: NA
V gene: TRBV7-3
D gene: TRBD2
CDR3 protein: CASSWTSWDEQYF
CDR3 DNA: TGTGCCAGCAGCTGGACTAGCTGGGACGAGCAGTACTTC

J gene: TRBJ2-5
clone size: NA
V gene: TRBV30
D gene: TRBD1
CDR3 protein: CAWSIAGGVTAQYF
CDR3 DNA: TGTGCCTGGAGTATTGCAGGGGGCGTCACGGCCCAGTACTTC

J gene: TRBJ2-2
clone size: once
V gene: TRBV2
D gene: NA
CDR3 protein: CASSEQGSPGELFF
CDR3 DNA: TGTGCCAGCAGTGAACAGGGGTCTCCCGGGGAGCTGTTTTTT

J gene: TRBJ2-2
clone size: NA
V gene: TRBV19
D gene: NA
CDR3 protein: CASSIDTWMNTGELFF
CDR3 DNA: TGTGCCAGTAGTATAGATACCTGGATGAACACCGGGGAGCTGTTTTTT

J gene: TRBJ1-5
clone size: many
V gene: TRBV24-1
D gene: TRBD1
CDR3 protein: CATSDQTGNQPQHF
CDR3 DNA: TGTGCCACCAGTGATCAGACAGGGAATCAGCCCCAGCATTTT

J gene: TRBJ1-1
clone size: NA
V gene: TRBV24-1
D gene: TRBD1
CDR3 protein: CATPMTGESTEAFF
CDR3 DNA: TGTGCCACCCCAATGACAGGGGAGAGCACTGAAGCTTTCTTT

J gene: TRBJ1-1
clone size: few
V gene: TRBV18
D gene: NA
CDR3 protein: CASSLEQDTEAFF
CDR3 DNA: TGTGCCAGCTCACTAGAGCAGGACACTGAAGCTTTCTTT

J gene: TRBJ2-5
clone size: NA
V gene: TRBV7-8
D gene: NA
CDR3 protein: CASSRGRVQETQYF
CDR3 DNA: TGTGCCAGCAGCCGGGGGCGGGTCCAAGAGACCCAGTACTTC

J gene: TRBJ1-6
clone size: few
V gene: TRBV7-9
D gene: NA
CDR3 protein: CASSLSGDFYNSPLHF
CDR3 DNA: TGTGCCAGCAGCTTATCAGGGGATTTTTATAATTCACCCCTCCACTTT

J gene: TRBJ1-6
clone size: many
V gene: TRBV19
D gene: NA
CDR3 protein: CASTDGKNSPLHF
CDR3 DNA: TGTGCCAGTACGGACGGAAAAAATTCACCCCTCCACTTT

J gene: TRBJ2-7
clone size: few
V gene: TRBV7-2
D gene: NA
CDR3 protein: CASSLGQESYEQYF
CDR3 DNA: TGTGCCAGCAGCTTAGGGCAGGAGTCCTACGAGCAGTACTTC

J gene: TRBJ1-4
clone size: NA
V gene: TRBV7-9
D gene: NA
CDR3 protein: CASGGSQEKLFF
CDR3 DNA: TGTGCCAGCGGAGGGTCTCAAGAAAAACTGTTTTTT

J gene: TRBJ1-1
clone size: few
V gene: TRBV7-8
D gene: NA
CDR3 protein: CASSLSTSKLFF
CDR3 DNA: TGTGCCAGCAGCTTATCGACATCTAAGCTCTTCTTT

J gene: TRBJ1-4
clone size: NA
V gene: TRBV11-2
D gene: NA
CDR3 protein: CATARGANEKLFF
CDR3 DNA: TGTGCCACCGCGCGGGGAGCTAATGAAAAACTGTTTTTT

J gene: TRBJ2-7
clone size: NA
V gene: TRBV10-3
D gene: NA
CDR3 protein: CAISERVSPGEQYF
CDR3 DNA: TGTGCCATCAGTGAGCGAGTCAGCCCGGGGGAGCAGTACTTC

J gene: TRBJ2-7
clone size: few
V gene: TRBV29-1
D gene: TRBD1
CDR3 protein: CSAGQGAEEQYF
CDR3 DNA: TGCAGCGCCGGACAGGGGGCTGAAGAGCAGTACTTC

J gene: TRBJ1-2
clone size: NA
V gene: TRBV10-3
D gene: NA
CDR3 protein: CAISNGVLPFYGYTF
CDR3 DNA: TGTGCCATCAGTAACGGAGTCCTCCCTTTCTATGGCTACACCTTC

J gene: TRBJ2-7
clone size: few
V gene: TRBV6-5
D gene: NA
CDR3 protein: CASSYSPRYSYEQYF
CDR3 DNA: TGTGCCAGCAGTTACTCGCCCAGGTACTCCTACGAGCAGTACTTC

J gene: TRBJ1-1
clone size: NA
V gene: TRBV27
D gene: NA
CDR3 protein: CASSFMGRAFF
CDR3 DNA: TGTGCCAGCAGTTTTATGGGTAGAGCTTTCTTT

J gene: TRBJ1-5
clone size: NA
V gene: TRBV20-1
D gene: TRBD1
CDR3 protein: CSASVRTGPQHF
CDR3 DNA: TGCAGTGCTAGTGTCCGGACAGGGCCCCAGCATTTT

J gene: TRBJ2-2
clone size: many
V gene: TRBV20-1
D gene: TRBD2
CDR3 protein: CSARLAVTGELFF
CDR3 DNA: TGCAGTGCTAGACTAGCGGTCACCGGGGAGCTGTTTTTT

J gene: TRBJ1-2
clone size: NA
V gene: TRBV7-2
D gene: NA
CDR3 protein: CASSNGSWTVRGYTF
CDR3 DNA: TGTGCCAGCAGCAACGGAAGTTGGACAGTCCGTGGCTACACCTTC

J gene: TRBJ2-2
clone size: many
V gene: TRBV5-1
D gene: NA
CDR3 protein: CASRYDRSGAGELFF
CDR3 DNA: TGCGCCAGCAGATATGACAGGTCCGGGGCCGGGGAGCTGTTTTTT

J gene: TRBJ2-2
clone size: many
V gene: TRBV20-1
D gene: TRBD2
CDR3 protein: CSAPLTGGTGELFF
CDR3 DNA: TGCAGTGCCCCCCTAACGGGAGGTACCGGGGAGCTGTTTTTT

J gene: TRBJ2-2
clone size: NA
V gene: TRBV14
D gene: NA
CDR3 protein: CASSQVWNAGELFF
CDR3 DNA: TGTGCCAGCAGCCAAGTTTGGAACGCCGGGGAGCTGTTTTTT